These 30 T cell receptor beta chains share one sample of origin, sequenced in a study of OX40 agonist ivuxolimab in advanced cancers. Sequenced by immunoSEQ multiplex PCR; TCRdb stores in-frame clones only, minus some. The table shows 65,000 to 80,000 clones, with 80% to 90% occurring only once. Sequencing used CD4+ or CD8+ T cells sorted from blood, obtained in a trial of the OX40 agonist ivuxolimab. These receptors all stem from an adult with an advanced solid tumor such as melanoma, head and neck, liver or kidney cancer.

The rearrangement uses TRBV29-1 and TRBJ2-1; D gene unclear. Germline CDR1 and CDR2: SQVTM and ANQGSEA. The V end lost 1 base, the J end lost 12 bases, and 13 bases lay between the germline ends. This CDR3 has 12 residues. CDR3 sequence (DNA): TGCAGCGTTGAAGTCGACCTATCGGGGCAGTTCTTC. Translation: CSVEVDLSGQFF.

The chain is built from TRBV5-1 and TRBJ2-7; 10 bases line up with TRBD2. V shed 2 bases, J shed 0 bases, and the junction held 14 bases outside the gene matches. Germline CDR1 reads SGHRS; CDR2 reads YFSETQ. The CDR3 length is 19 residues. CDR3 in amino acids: CASSFGLSSGGGRSYEQYF. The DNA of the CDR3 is TGCGCCAGCAGCTTCGGTCTCTCTAGCGGGGGCGGACGCTCCTACGAGCAGTACTTC.

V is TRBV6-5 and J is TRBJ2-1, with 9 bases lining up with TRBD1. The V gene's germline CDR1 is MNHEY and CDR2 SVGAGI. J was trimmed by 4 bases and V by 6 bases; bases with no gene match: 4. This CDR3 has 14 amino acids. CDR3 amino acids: CASRGDREYNEQFF. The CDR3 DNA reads TGTGCCAGCAGGGGGGACAGGGAATACAATGAGCAGTTCTTC.

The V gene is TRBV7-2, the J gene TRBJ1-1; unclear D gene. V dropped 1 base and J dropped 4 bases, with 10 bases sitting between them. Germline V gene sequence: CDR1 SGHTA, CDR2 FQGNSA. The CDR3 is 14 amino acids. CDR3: CASSLDARTTEAFF. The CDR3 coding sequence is TGTGCCAGCAGCTTAGACGCCAGGACCACTGAAGCTTTCTTT.

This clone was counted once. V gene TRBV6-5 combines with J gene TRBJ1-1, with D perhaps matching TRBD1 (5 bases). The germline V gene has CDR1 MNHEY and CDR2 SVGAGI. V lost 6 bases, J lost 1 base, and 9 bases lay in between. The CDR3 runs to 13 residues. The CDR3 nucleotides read TGTGCCAGCAGGGACGACAGGAACACTGAAGCTTTCTTT. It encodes CASRDDRNTEAFF.

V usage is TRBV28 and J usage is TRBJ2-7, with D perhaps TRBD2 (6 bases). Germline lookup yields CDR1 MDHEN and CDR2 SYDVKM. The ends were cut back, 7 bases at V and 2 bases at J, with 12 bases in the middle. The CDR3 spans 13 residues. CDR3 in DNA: TGTGCCAGCACCCCCCCGGGGGCCTACGAGCAGTACTTC. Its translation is CASTPPGAYEQYF.

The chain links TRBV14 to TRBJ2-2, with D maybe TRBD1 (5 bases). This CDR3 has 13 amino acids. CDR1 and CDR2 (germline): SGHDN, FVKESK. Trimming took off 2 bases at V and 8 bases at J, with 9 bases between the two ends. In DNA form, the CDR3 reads TGTGCCAGCAGCCAACAGGGTTCTGGGGAGCTGTTTTTT. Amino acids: CASSQQGSGELFF.

As DNA, the CDR3 is TGTGCCAGCAGTCCTACCCCCGCAGGGACCCATGGCTACACCTTC. Its translation is CASSPTPAGTHGYTF. The chain joins TRBV27 to TRBJ1-2, with TRBD1 as a possible D gene (5 bases). Trimming pared 5 bases from V and 6 bases from J, leaving 19 bases between. The CDR3 runs to 15 residues. CDR1 is MNHEY and CDR2 is SMNVEV in the germline V gene (reference sequence).

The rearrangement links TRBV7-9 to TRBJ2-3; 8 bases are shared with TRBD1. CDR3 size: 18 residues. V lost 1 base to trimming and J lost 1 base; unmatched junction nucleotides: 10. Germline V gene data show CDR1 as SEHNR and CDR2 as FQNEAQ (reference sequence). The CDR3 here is CASSLGVSGRGRTDTQYF. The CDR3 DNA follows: TGTGCCAGCAGCTTAGGGGTTTCGGGCAGGGGGCGCACAGATACGCAGTATTTT. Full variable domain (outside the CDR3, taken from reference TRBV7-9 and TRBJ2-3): DTGVSQNPRHKITKRGQNVTFRCDPISEHNRLYWYRQTLGQGPEFLTYFQNEAQLEKSRLLSDRFSAERPKGSFSTLEIQRTEQGDSAMYLCASSLGVSGRGRTDTQYFGPGTRLTVL.

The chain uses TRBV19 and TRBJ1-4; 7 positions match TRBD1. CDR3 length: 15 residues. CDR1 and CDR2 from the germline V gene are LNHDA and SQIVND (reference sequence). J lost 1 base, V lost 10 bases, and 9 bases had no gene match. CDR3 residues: CATSPGTVTNEKLFF. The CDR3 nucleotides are TGTGCCACCTCTCCGGGGACAGTAACTAATGAAAAACTGTTTTTT.

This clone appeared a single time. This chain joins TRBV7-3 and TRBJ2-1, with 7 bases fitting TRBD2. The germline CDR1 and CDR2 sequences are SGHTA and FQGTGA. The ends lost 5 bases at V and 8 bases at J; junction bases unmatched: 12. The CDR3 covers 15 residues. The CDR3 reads CASSLTYGGEDEQFF. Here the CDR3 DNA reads TGTGCCAGCAGCCTTACGTATGGGGGGGAAGATGAGCAGTTCTTC.

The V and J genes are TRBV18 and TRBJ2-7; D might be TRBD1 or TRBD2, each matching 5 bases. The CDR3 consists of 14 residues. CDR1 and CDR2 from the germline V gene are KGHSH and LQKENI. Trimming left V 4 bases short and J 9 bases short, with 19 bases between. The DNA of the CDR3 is TGTGCCAGCTCACTCGGGACCGATCCAAGTGGGCAGTACTTC. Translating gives CASSLGTDPSGQYF.

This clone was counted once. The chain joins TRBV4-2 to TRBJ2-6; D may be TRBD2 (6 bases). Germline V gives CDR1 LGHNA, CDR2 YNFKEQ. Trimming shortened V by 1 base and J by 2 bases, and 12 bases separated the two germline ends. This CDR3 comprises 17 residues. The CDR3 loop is CASSQVFRGTGANVLTF. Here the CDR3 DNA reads TGTGCCAGCAGCCAAGTTTTTCGGGGGACTGGGGCCAACGTCCTGACTTTC.

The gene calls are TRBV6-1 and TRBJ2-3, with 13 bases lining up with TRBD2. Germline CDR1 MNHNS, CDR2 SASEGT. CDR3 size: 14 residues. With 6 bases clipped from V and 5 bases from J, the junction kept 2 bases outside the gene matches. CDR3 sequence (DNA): TGTGCCAGCAGCAGGACTAGCGGGGGAGATACGCAGTATTTT. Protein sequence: CASSRTSGGDTQYF.

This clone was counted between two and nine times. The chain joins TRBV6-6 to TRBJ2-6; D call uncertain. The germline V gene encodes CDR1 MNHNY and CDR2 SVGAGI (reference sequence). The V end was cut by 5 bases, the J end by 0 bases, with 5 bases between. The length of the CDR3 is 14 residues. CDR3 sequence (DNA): TGTGCCAGCAGTGGGGTCTCTGGGGCCAACGTCCTGACTTTC. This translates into CASSGVSGANVLTF.

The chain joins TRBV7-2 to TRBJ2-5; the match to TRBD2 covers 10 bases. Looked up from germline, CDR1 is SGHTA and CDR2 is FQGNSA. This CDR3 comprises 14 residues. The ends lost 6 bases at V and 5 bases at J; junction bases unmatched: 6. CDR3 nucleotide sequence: TGTGCCAGCAGGAGCGGGGGGGCCTCGGAGACCCAGTACTTC. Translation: CASRSGGASETQYF.

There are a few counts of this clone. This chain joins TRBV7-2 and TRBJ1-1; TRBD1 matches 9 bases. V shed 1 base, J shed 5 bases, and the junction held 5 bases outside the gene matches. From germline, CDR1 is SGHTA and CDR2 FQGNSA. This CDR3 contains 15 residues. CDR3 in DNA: TGTGCCAGCAGCTTAGTGGGGACAGGGAAGACTGAAGCTTTCTTT. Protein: CASSLVGTGKTEAFF.

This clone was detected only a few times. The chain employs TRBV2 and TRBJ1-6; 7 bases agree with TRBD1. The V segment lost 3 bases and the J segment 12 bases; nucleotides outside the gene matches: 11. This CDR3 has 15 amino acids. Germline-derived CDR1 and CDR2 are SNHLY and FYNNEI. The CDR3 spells CASSDGQVIRGPLHF. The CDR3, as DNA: TGTGCCAGCAGTGATGGACAGGTGATCAGAGGACCCCTCCACTTT.

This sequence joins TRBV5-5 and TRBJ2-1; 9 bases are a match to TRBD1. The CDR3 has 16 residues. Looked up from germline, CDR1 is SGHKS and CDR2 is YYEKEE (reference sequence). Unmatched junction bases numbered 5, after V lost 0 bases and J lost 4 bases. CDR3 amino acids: CASSLATGQGYNEQFF. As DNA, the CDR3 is TGTGCCAGCAGCTTGGCCACGGGACAGGGTTACAATGAGCAGTTCTTC.

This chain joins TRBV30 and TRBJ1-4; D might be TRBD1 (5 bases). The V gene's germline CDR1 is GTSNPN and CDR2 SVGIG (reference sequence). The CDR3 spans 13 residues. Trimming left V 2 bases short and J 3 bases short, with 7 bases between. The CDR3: CAWSRQSNEKLFF. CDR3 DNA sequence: TGTGCCTGGAGTCGACAGTCTAATGAAAAACTGTTTTTT.

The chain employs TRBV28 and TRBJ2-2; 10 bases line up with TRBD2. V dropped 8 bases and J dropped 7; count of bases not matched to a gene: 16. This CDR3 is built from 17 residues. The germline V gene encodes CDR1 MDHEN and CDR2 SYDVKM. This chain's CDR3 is CASRSRPSGSLVGELFF. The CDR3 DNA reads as TGTGCCAGCCGGAGCCGTCCTAGCGGGAGCTTGGTCGGGGAGCTGTTTTTT.

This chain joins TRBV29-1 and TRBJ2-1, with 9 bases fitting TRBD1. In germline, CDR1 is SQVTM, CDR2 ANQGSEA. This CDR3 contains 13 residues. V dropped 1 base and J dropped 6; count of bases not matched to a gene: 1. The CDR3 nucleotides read TGCAGCGTTGAAGCGACAGGGGGCAATGAGCAGTTCTTC. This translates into CSVEATGGNEQFF.

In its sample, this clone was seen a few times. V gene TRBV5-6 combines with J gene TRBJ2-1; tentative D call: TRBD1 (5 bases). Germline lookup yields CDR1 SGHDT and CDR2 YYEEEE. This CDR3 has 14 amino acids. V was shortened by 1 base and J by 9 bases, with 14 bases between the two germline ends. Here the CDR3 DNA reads TGTGCCAGCAGCTTGCCAGGGCTCTTCAGTGAGCAGTTCTTC. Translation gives CASSLPGLFSEQFF.

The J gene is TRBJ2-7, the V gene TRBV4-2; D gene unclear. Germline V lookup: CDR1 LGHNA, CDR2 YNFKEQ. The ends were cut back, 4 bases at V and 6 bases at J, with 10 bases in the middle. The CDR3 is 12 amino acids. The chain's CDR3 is CASSLNGGEQYF. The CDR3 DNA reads TGTGCCAGCAGCCTTAATGGTGGCGAGCAGTACTTC.

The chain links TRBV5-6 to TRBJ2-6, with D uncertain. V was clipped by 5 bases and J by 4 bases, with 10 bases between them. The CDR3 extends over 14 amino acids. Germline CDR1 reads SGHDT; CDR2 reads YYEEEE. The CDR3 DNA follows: TGTGCCAGCAGATCCCAAGGGGGGGCCAACGTCCTGACTTTC. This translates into CASRSQGGANVLTF.

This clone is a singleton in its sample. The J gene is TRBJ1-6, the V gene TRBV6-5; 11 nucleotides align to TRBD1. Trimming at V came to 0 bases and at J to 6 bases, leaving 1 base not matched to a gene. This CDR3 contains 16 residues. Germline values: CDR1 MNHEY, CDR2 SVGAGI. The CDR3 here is CASSYSGTGGNSPLHF. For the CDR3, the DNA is TGTGCCAGCAGTTACTCTGGGACAGGGGGTAATTCACCCCTCCACTTT.

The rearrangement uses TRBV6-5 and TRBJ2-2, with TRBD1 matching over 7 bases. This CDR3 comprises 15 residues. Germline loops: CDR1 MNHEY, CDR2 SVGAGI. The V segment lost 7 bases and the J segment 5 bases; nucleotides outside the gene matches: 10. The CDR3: CASTRDSFTTGELFF. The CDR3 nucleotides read TGTGCCAGCACCCGGGACAGCTTCACGACCGGGGAGCTGTTTTTT.

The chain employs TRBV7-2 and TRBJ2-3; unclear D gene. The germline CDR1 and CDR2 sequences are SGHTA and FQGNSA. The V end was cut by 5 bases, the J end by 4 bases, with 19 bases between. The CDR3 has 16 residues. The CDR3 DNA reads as TGTGCCAGCAGCCCAACGACTTCCCGTGGCCCAGATACGCAGTATTTT. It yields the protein CASSPTTSRGPDTQYF.

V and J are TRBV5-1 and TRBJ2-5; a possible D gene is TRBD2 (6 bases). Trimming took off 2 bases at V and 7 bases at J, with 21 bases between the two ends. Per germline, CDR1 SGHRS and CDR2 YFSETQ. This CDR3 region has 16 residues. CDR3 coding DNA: TGCGCCAGCAGCTTTGGACTATCCTTACAAGAGGGGACCCAGTACTTC. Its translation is CASSFGLSLQEGTQYF.

The CDR3 region is CASSLRLAGPYEQYF. CDR3 nucleotides: TGTGCCAGCAGCTTGCGACTAGCGGGCCCCTACGAGCAGTACTTC. The chain carries TRBV7-3 and TRBJ2-7, with 10 bases identical to TRBD2. The CDR3 has 15 amino acids. The J segment lost 2 bases and the V segment lost 3 bases, leaving 4 bases of the junction unmatched. Germline CDR1 is SGHTA and CDR2 is FQGTGA.